A selection of T cell receptor beta chains follows, all from one sample in a study of cytomegalovirus exposure and HLA in healthy donors. Here immunoSEQ multiplex PCR was the method, and the copy in TCRdb shows in-frame clones only, minus some. The sample lists roughly 120,000 clones, 90% to 95% occurring once. Sequenced input: PBMCs. The source of these receptors is a young woman in good health and CMV-seronegative. Both conserved end residues are part of each CDR3. The order of the fields is clone size, V gene, D gene, J gene, CDR3 protein, CDR3 DNA. A D gene is named only where the DNA matches it firmly. Clone size is given for some rows only: seen once, a few or many times, or a class if the clone is expanded.

clone_size: -; v_call: TRBV9; d_call: -; j_call: TRBJ2-7; cdr3_aa: CASSVGVDPGSYEQYF; cdr3_nt: TGTGCCAGCAGCGTAGGGGTGGACCCGGGGTCCTACGAGCAGTACTTC
clone_size: -; v_call: TRBV18; d_call: TRBD1; j_call: TRBJ2-3; cdr3_aa: CASSGQGTDTQYF; cdr3_nt: TGTGCCAGCTCCGGACAGGGGACAGATACGCAGTATTTT
clone_size: -; v_call: TRBV9; d_call: TRBD1; j_call: TRBJ1-3; cdr3_aa: CASSAATGTGTIYF; cdr3_nt: TGTGCCAGCAGCGCCGCGACAGGGACGGGCACCATATATTTT
clone_size: -; v_call: TRBV5-6; d_call: -; j_call: TRBJ2-3; cdr3_aa: CASSSPGDTQYF; cdr3_nt: TGTGCCAGCAGCTCCCCCGGGGATACGCAGTATTTT
clone_size: -; v_call: TRBV21-1; d_call: -; j_call: TRBJ1-5; cdr3_aa: CASSSQGACNQPQHF; cdr3_nt: TGTGCCAGCAGCAGCCAGGGGGCTTGTAATCAGCCCCAGCATTTT
clone_size: -; v_call: TRBV2; d_call: TRBD1; j_call: TRBJ2-7; cdr3_aa: CASRMGAGGEQYF; cdr3_nt: TGTGCCAGCAGAATGGGGGCAGGGGGCGAGCAGTACTTC
clone_size: once; v_call: TRBV19; d_call: TRBD1; j_call: TRBJ1-5; cdr3_aa: CASRPRGTGESQPQHF; cdr3_nt: TGTGCCAGTAGGCCACGGGGGACAGGGGAAAGTCAGCCCCAGCATTTT
clone_size: -; v_call: TRBV18; d_call: -; j_call: TRBJ1-3; cdr3_aa: CASSPAREAGNTIYF; cdr3_nt: TGTGCCAGCTCACCAGCCAGGGAGGCTGGAAACACCATATATTTT
clone_size: -; v_call: TRBV2; d_call: TRBD2; j_call: TRBJ2-5; cdr3_aa: CASSDRSGGLETQYF; cdr3_nt: TGTGCCAGCAGTGATAGATCGGGAGGGCTAGAGACCCAGTACTTC
clone_size: -; v_call: TRBV6-1; d_call: -; j_call: TRBJ2-3; cdr3_aa: CASSSGASTDTQYF; cdr3_nt: TGTGCCAGCAGCTCAGGGGCGTCCACAGATACGCAGTATTTT
clone_size: once; v_call: TRBV5-5; d_call: -; j_call: TRBJ1-2; cdr3_aa: CASSQLSGQNYGYTF; cdr3_nt: TGTGCCAGCAGCCAACTGTCGGGACAAAACTATGGCTACACCTTC
clone_size: -; v_call: TRBV28; d_call: TRBD2; j_call: TRBJ2-1; cdr3_aa: CASRGGTNYNEQFF; cdr3_nt: TGTGCCAGCAGGGGGGGGACTAACTACAATGAGCAGTTCTTC
clone_size: -; v_call: TRBV7-9; d_call: TRBD2; j_call: TRBJ2-1; cdr3_aa: CASSLIAGGLNEQFF; cdr3_nt: TGTGCCAGCAGCTTAATAGCGGGGGGGCTGAATGAGCAGTTCTTC
clone_size: -; v_call: TRBV6-6; d_call: -; j_call: TRBJ1-4; cdr3_aa: CASNLDSHEKLFF; cdr3_nt: TGTGCCAGCAATCTGGACAGCCATGAAAAACTGTTTTTT
clone_size: -; v_call: TRBV5-1; d_call: TRBD2; j_call: TRBJ2-3; cdr3_aa: CASRPGTSGSTDTQYF; cdr3_nt: TGCGCCAGCAGACCCGGGACTAGCGGGAGCACAGATACGCAGTATTTT
clone_size: -; v_call: TRBV6-6; d_call: TRBD1; j_call: TRBJ2-5; cdr3_aa: CASSSGTGGGETQYF; cdr3_nt: TGTGCCAGCAGCTCCGGGACAGGGGGCGGTGAGACCCAGTACTTC
clone_size: -; v_call: TRBV6-1; d_call: -; j_call: TRBJ1-5; cdr3_aa: CASSEAAAAGPQHF; cdr3_nt: TGTGCCAGCAGTGAAGCGGCAGCTGCGGGGCCCCAGCATTTT
clone_size: -; v_call: TRBV5-6; d_call: -; j_call: TRBJ1-3; cdr3_aa: CASSAFRSSGNTIYF; cdr3_nt: TGTGCCAGCAGCGCGTTCCGTAGCTCTGGAAACACCATATATTTT
clone_size: -; v_call: TRBV5-4; d_call: -; j_call: TRBJ2-7; cdr3_aa: CASSLFGATYEQYF; cdr3_nt: TGTGCCAGCAGCTTGTTTGGGGCTACCTACGAGCAGTACTTC
clone_size: -; v_call: TRBV30; d_call: -; j_call: TRBJ2-7; cdr3_aa: CASNPHGYEQYF; cdr3_nt: TGTGCCTCTAACCCTCACGGCTACGAGCAGTACTTC
clone_size: -; v_call: TRBV4-2; d_call: TRBD2; j_call: TRBJ2-5; cdr3_aa: CASSQEPGGGEETQYF; cdr3_nt: TGTGCCAGCAGCCAAGAACCGGGAGGCGGGGAAGAGACCCAGTACTTC
clone_size: few; v_call: TRBV4-1; d_call: -; j_call: TRBJ1-2; cdr3_aa: CASSQDPGGYGYTF; cdr3_nt: TGCGCCAGCAGCCAAGATCCTGGCGGCTATGGCTACACCTTC
clone_size: few; v_call: TRBV6-6; d_call: -; j_call: TRBJ1-4; cdr3_aa: CASSFLSGRKKGLFF; cdr3_nt: TGTGCCAGCAGTTTTCTTTCGGGGAGAAAGAAGGGACTGTTTTTT
clone_size: once; v_call: TRBV11-2; d_call: TRBD2; j_call: TRBJ2-5; cdr3_aa: CASSLDQLAGRMETQYF; cdr3_nt: TGTGCCAGCAGCTTAGATCAACTAGCGGGGAGAATGGAGACCCAGTACTTC